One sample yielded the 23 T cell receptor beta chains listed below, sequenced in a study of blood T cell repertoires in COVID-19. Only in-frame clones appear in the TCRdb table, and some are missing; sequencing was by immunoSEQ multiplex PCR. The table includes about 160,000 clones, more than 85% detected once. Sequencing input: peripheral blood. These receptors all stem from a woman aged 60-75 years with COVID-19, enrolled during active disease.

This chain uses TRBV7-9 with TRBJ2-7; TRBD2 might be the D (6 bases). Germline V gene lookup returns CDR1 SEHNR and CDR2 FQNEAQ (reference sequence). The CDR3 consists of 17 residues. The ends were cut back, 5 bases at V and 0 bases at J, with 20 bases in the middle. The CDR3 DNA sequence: TGTGCCAGCAGCACCCTCCGGTTAGGACTACCCTCCTACGAGCAGTACTTC. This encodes CASSTLRLGLPSYEQYF.

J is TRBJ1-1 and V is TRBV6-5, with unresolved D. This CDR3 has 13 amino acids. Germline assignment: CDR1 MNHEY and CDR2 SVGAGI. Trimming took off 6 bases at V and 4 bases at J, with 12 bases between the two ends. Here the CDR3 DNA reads TGTGCCAGCAGAGCCCCGGCGGGCACTGAAGCTTTCTTT. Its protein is CASRAPAGTEAFF.

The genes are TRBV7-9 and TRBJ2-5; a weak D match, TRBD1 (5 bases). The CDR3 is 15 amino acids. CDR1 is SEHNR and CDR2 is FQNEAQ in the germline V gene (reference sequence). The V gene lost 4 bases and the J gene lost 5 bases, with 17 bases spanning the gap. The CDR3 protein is CASSYLPGNSETQYF. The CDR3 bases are TGTGCCAGCAGCTACCTGCCAGGGAATAGTGAGACCCAGTACTTC.

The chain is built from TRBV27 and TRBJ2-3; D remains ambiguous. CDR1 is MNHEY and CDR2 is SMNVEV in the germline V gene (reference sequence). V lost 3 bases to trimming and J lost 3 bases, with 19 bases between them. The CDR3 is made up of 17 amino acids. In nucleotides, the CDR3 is TGTGCCAGCAGTTTTATTCCGGGTCAGAAACCAACAGATACGCAGTATTTT. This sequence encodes CASSFIPGQKPTDTQYF.

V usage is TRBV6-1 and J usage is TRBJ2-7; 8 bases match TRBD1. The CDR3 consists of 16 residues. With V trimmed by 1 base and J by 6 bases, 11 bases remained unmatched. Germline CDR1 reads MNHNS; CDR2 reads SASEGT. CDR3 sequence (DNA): TGTGCCAGCAGTGAAGGGTTTTTGCAGGGGGCCCGCGAGCAGTACTTC. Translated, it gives CASSEGFLQGAREQYF.

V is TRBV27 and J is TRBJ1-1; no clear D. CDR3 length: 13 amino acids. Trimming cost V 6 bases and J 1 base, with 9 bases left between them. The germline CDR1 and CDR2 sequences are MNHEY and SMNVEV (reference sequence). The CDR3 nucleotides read TGTGCCAGCAGCCCCGCGGGGAACACTGAAGCTTTCTTT. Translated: CASSPAGNTEAFF.

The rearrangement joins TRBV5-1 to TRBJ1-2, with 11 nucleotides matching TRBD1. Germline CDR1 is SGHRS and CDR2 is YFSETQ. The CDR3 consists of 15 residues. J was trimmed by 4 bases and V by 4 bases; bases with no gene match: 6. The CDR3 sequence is CASSKGQGEIYGYTF. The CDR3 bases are TGCGCCAGCAGCAAGGGACAGGGGGAGATCTATGGCTACACCTTC.

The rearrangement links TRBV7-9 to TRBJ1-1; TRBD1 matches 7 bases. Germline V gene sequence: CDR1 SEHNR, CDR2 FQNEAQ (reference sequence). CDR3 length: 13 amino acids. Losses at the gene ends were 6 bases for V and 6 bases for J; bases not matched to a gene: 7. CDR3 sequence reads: CASSPGQQSEAFF. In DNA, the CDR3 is TGTGCCAGCAGTCCGGGACAGCAATCTGAAGCTTTCTTT.

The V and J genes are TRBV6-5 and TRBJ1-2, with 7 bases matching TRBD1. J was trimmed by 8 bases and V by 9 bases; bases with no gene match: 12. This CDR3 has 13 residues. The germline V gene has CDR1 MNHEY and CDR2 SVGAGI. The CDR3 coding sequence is TGTGCCAGTCGGCGGAGTCAGGGGGAAGGCTACACCTTC. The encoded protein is CASRRSQGEGYTF.

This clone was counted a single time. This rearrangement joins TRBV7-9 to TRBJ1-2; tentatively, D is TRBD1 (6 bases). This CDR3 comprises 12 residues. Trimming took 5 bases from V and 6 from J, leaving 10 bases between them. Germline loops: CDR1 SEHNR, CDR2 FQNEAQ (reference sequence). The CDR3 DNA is TGTGCCAGCAGCCACAGGGTTGATGGCTACACCTTC. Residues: CASSHRVDGYTF.

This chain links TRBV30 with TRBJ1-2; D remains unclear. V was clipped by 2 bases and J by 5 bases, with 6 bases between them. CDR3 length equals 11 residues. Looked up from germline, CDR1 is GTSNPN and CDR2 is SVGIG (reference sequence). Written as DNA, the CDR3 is TGTGCCTGGAGTCCCACTTATGGCTACACCTTC. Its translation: CAWSPTYGYTF.

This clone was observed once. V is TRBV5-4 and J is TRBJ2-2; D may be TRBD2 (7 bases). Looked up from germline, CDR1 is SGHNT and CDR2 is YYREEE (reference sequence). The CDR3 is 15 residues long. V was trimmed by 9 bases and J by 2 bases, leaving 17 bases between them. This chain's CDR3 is CATMTGGPNTGELFF. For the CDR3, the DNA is TGTGCCACCATGACCGGGGGGCCCAACACCGGGGAGCTGTTTTTT.

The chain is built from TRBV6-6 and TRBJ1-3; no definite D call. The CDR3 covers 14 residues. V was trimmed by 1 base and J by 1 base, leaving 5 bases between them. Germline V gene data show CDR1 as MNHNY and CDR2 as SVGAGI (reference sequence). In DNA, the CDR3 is TGTGCCAGCAGTTACTTGAGGTCTGGAAACACCATATATTTT. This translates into CASSYLRSGNTIYF.

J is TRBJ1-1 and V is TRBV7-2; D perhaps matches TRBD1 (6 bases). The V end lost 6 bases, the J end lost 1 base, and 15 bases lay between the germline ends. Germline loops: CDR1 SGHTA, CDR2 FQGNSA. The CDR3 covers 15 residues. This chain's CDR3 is CASSSLTGENTEAFF. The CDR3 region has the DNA TGTGCCAGCAGTTCCCTGACAGGAGAGAACACTGAAGCTTTCTTT.

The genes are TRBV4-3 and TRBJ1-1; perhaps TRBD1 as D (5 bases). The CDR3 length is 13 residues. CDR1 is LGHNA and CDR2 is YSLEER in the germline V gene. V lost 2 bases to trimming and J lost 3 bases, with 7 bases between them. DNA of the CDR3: TGCGCCAGCAGCCAACAGGGTGACACTGAAGCTTTCTTT. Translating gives CASSQQGDTEAFF.

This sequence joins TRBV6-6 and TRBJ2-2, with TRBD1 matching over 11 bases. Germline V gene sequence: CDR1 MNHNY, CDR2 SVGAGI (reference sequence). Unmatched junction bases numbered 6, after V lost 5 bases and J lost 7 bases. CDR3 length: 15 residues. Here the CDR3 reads CASSTGTGGGGELFF. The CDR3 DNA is TGTGCCAGCAGTACCGGGACAGGGGGGGGCGGGGAGCTGTTTTTT.

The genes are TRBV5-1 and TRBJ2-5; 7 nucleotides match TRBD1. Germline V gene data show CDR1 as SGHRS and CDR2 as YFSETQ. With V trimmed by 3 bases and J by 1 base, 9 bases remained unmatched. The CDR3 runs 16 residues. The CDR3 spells CASSYTGQNPQETQYF. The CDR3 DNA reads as TGCGCCAGCAGCTATACGGGACAGAACCCCCAAGAGACCCAGTACTTC.

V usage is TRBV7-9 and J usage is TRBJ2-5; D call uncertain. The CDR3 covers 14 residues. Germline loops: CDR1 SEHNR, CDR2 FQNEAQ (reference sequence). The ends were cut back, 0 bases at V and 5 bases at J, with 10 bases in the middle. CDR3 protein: CASSLARAEETQYF. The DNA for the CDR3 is TGTGCCAGCAGCTTAGCGCGCGCGGAGGAGACCCAGTACTTC.

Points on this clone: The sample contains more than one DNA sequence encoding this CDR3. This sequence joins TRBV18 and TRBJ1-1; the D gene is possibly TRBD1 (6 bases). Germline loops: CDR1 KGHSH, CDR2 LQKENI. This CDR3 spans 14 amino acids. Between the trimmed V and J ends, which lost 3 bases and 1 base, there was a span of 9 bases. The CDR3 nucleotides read TGTGCCAGCTCACCGTGGACAGAGAACACTGAAGCTTTCTTT. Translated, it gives CASSPWTENTEAFF. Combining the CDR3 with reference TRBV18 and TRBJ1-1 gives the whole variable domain NAGVMQNPRHLVRRRGQEARLRCSPMKGHSHVYWYRQLPEEGLKFMVYLQKENIIDESGMPKERFSAEFPKEGPSILRIQQVVRGDSAAYFCASSPWTENTEAFFGQGTRLTVV.

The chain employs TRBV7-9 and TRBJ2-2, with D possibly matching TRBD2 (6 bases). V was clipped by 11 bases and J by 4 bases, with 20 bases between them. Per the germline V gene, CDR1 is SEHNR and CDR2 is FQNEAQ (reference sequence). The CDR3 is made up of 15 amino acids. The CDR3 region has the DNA TGTGCCGGCACGTTGACTAGTCTGAGCACCGGGGAGCTGTTTTTT. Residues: CAGTLTSLSTGELFF.

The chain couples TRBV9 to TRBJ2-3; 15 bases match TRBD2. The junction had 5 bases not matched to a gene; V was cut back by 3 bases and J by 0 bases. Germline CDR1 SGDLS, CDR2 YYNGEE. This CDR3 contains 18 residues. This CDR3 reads CASSGGLAGGTSTDTQYF. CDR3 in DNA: TGTGCCAGCAGCGGTGGACTAGCGGGGGGGACTAGCACAGATACGCAGTATTTT.

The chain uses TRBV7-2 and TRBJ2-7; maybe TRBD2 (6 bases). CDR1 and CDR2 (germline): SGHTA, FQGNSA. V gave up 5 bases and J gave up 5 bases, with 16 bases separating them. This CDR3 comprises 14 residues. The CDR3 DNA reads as TGTGCCAGCAGCGGATGGGGGGAGGTCGACGAGCAGTACTTC. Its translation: CASSGWGEVDEQYF.

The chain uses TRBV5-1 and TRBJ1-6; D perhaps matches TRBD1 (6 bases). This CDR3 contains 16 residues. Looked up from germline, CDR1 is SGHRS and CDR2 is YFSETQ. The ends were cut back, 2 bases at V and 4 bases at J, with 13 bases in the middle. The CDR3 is CASSLQGTIYNSPLHF. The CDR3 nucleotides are TGCGCCAGCAGCTTACAGGGAACGATTTATAATTCACCCCTCCACTTT.